In this sample, the clone carrying this T cell receptor beta chain turned up a few times. MiXCR was run by TCRdb on the 5' RACE reads, yielding one entry per CDR3 protein. The sample gives 300,000 or so distinct CDR3 sequences, 10% to 15% of which show up once; about 0.51% is in the top ten. The entry originates in a study of T cells after yellow fever vaccination. Germline lookup yields CDR1 ENHRY and CDR2 SYGVKD. Trimming stripped 8 bases from V and 3 bases from J, with 7 bases between. The CDR3 totals 11 residues. This sequence joins TRBV10-3 and TRBJ1-2, with a weak D call TRBD1 (6 bases). The sequencing here drew on CD4+ T cells sorted from PBMCs, taken 45 days after the yellow fever booster vaccination. This sequence originates from a young man who received the YFV17D yellow fever vaccine. The CDR3 region is CAIGGHYGYTF. The CDR3 DNA reads as TGTGCCATCGGGGGCCACTATGGCTACACCTTC.